Here is one T cell receptor beta chain with its context. The data are from a study of T cell responses to AZD1222 COVID-19 vaccine. V lost 0 bases, J lost 4 bases, and 7 bases lay in between. The CDR3 is made up of 13 amino acids. In germline, CDR1 is SGHRS, CDR2 YFSETQ. Produced via immunoSEQ multiplex PCR; TCRdb's table is partial and in-frame only. Altogether roughly 200,000 clones are present, over 85% being singletons, with the ten largest covering roughly 1%. The source of this sequence is an adult who received the MenACWY meningococcal vaccine as a control. This sample comprised peripheral blood, obtained 28 days after the second dose of the MenACWY control vaccine. The chain has TRBV5-1 and TRBJ2-5; D unclear. The CDR3 nucleotides are TGCGCCAGCAGCTTGGGGGCCGCAGAGACCCAGTACTTC. It is translated as CASSLGAAETQYF. Complete variable domain (other parts from reference TRBV5-1 and TRBJ2-5): KAGVTQTPRYLIKTRGQQVTLSCSPISGHRSVSWYQQTPGQGLQFLFEYFSETQRNKGNFPGRFSGRQFSNSRSEMNVSTLELGDSALYLCASSLGAAETQYFGPGTRLLVL.